This record covers a single TCR beta chain. Reprocessing the 5' RACE reads, TCRdb reports a single entry for every CDR3 protein and omits DNA. This repertoire includes about 460,000 distinct CDR3 sequences. This specimen comes from a study of T cells expressing NK-cell markers. The length of the CDR3 is 16 residues. Germline V gene lookup returns CDR1 SQVTM and CDR2 ANQGSEA. The specimen sequenced was blood T cells: a sorted CD56 or NKG2C T cell subset, CD4+ or CD8+ T cells, or bulk PBMC T cells (not recorded which). The sequence came from a woman in her fifties or sixties in good health. This chain links TRBV29-1 with TRBJ2-6; no DNA is available, so the TRBD1 call from TCRdb remains unchecked. This CDR3 is CSVVWNRDSGANVLTF.